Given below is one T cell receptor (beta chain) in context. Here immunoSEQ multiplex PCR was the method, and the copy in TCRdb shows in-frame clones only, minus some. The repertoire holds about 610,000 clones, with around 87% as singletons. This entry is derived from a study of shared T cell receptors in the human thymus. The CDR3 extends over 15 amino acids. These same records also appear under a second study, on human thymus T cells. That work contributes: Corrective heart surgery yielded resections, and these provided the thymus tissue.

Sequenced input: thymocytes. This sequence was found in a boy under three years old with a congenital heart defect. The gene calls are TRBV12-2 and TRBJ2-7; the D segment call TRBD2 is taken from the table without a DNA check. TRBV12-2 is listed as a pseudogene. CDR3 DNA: TGTGCAAGGACGGACGGGAGCGGGACCTCCTACGAGCAGTACTTC. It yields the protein CARTDGSGTSYEQYF.